The clone carrying this T cell receptor beta chain was seen a handful of times. Its matching antigen is unknown. The germline V gene has CDR1 LGHNA and CDR2 YSLEER. V shed 1 base, J shed 5 bases, and the junction held 6 bases outside the gene matches. The CDR3 contains 16 residues. The data were taken from a study of T cell responses to AZD1222 COVID-19 vaccine. Findings and caveats of the study: Spike-wide vaccine-associated CD4 TCRs dominated at 160-218 and 743-854.

The method was immunoSEQ multiplex PCR; TCRdb's version includes in-frame clones alone and lacks a portion of them. The top ten hold around 1.6% of the sample, which has over 110,000 clones, 90% seen once. The chain links TRBV4-3 to TRBJ2-1; 9 bases map to TRBD2. Specimen: peripheral blood, collected 28 days after the second AZD1222 dose. This TCR was recovered from an adult who received the AZD1222 COVID-19 vaccine. The CDR3 protein is CASSQGLAGRNNEQFF. The CDR3 DNA reads TGCGCCAGCAGCCAAGGGCTAGCGGGACGTAACAATGAGCAGTTCTTC.